This TCR beta chain emerged from a study of cytomegalovirus exposure and HLA in healthy donors. Study results and caveats: Investigators reported 164 TCR beta chains as tied to cytomegalovirus.

Using immunoSEQ multiplex PCR, the repertoire was profiled, and TCRdb retains in-frame clones only, with some absent. Of under 75,000 clones listed, 92% are singletons. The V end was cut by 4 bases, the J end by 0 bases, with 10 bases between. Germline CDR1 is SGHDT and CDR2 is YYEEEE. The CDR3 is 14 residues long. For this clone: Its antigen is not identified.

This TCR was sampled from a young man in good health and CMV-seropositive. J is TRBJ1-1 and V is TRBV5-6; D is perhaps TRBD1 (6 bases). Sample: PBMCs. The CDR3 sequence: CASSDRQVNTEAFF. The CDR3 bases are TGTGCCAGCAGCGACAGACAGGTGAACACTGAAGCTTTCTTT.